These 23 T cell receptor beta chains were all obtained from the same sample, sequenced in a study of metastatic and nonmetastatic thyroid tumors. From the PCR reads, TCRdb re-called clones with MiXCR. Of thousands of clones listed, about 23% are singletons. Thyroid surgery was preceded by no treatment in any patient. The sequencing sample was made of tumor tissue. The source of these receptors is a female donor with papillary thyroid cancer or a benign thyroid nodule (not recorded which). Some clones in this sample may be carry-over from other donors' samples.

This clone occurred many times. This sequence joins TRBV2 and TRBJ2-7; 10 bases agree with TRBD1. In germline, CDR1 is SNHLY, CDR2 FYNNEI. Trimming cost V 6 bases and J 3 bases; bases outside gene matches: 2. The CDR3 has 13 amino acids. CDR3 region: CASSGTGVYEQYF. CDR3 DNA: TGTGCCAGCAGCGGGACAGGGGTCTACGAGCAGTACTTC.

This clone was seen many times. This sample includes further DNA sequences coding for the same CDR3. The CDR3 DNA is TGCGCCAGCAGCTCTGCGGGGGGTTACAATGAGCAGTTCTTC. Its translation: CASSSAGGYNEQFF. This chain links TRBV5-1 with TRBJ2-1; 8 nucleotides match TRBD2. Germline values: CDR1 SGHRS, CDR2 YFSETQ. CDR3 size: 14 residues. V lost 3 bases and J lost 4; bases outside the gene matches: 3.

By share, this clone ranks as medium-sized (0.01 to 0.1%). The identical CDR3 is also encoded by other nucleotide sequences in the sample. The CDR3 coding sequence is TGTGCCAGCAGTTTAGTTAGTGCGGAGATCAGGGACGAGCAGTACTTC. Translated, it gives CASSLVSAEIRDEQYF. The V gene is TRBV28, the J gene TRBJ2-7; weak D call: TRBD1 (5 bases). The CDR3 has 16 residues. Germline V gives CDR1 MDHEN, CDR2 SYDVKM. The V gene lost 2 bases and the J gene lost 5 bases, with 19 bases spanning the gap.

Worth noting for this clone: One junction end does not reproduce the germline sequence, and a read error may be involved. The chain employs TRBV11-2 and TRBJ2-3; TRBD2 matches 7 bases. CDR1 is SGHAT, CDR2 FQNNGV, per germline. The CDR3 is 15 residues long. CDR3 nucleotides: TGCGCCAGCAGCTTTCCGGCTAGCGGTACAGATACGCAGTATTTT. It is translated as CASSFPASGTDTQYF.

In this sample, this clone turned up many times. The CDR3 nucleotides are TGTGCCAGCACCGGACAGGGGCACACTGAAGCTTTCTTT. As protein: CASTGQGHTEAFF. The rearrangement uses TRBV11-2 and TRBJ1-1, with 9 bases that match TRBD1. The V segment lost 7 bases and the J segment 3 bases; nucleotides outside the gene matches: 3. This CDR3 is 13 amino acids long. CDR1 SGHAT and CDR2 FQNNGV come from the germline V gene.

Judged by abundance, this clone is medium-sized. This chain uses TRBV6-1 with TRBJ2-5; D uncertain. The CDR3 consists of 12 residues. The germline V gene has CDR1 MNHNS and CDR2 SASEGT. The V end lost 6 bases, the J end lost 5 bases, and 10 bases lay between the germline ends. CDR3 DNA: TGTGCCAGCAGCCCGGGCCAGGAGACCCAGTACTTC. It codes for CASSPGQETQYF.

This clone is labeled medium-sized. V and J are TRBV27 and TRBJ1-1; D uncertain. Germline loops: CDR1 MNHEY, CDR2 SMNVEV (reference sequence). The CDR3 runs to 14 residues. Trimming left V 7 bases short and J 2 bases short, with 14 bases between. For the CDR3, the DNA is TGTGCCAGCACCAAAGAGGCCGGTAACACTGAAGCTTTCTTT. This encodes CASTKEAGNTEAFF.

This clone was counted many times. This sequence joins TRBV3-1 and TRBJ1-2, with 8 bases that match TRBD1. Unmatched junction bases numbered 5, after V lost 4 bases and J lost 4 bases. Germline CDR1 is LGHDT and CDR2 is YNNKEL (reference sequence). The CDR3 loop spans 14 amino acids. The CDR3 spells CASSRWTGTYGYTF. The DNA of the CDR3 is TGTGCCAGCAGCCGCTGGACAGGGACCTATGGCTACACCTTC.

By sample share, this clone is medium-sized. The chain is built from TRBV27 and TRBJ1-6; D is perhaps TRBD1 (5 bases). Trimming removed 8 bases from V and 2 bases from J, with 19 bases in between. Looked up from germline, CDR1 is MNHEY and CDR2 is SMNVEV (reference sequence). The CDR3 length is 17 residues. The CDR3 DNA reads as TGTGCCAGCTATCAGAGACTTACAGGACCCTATAATTCACCCCTCCACTTT. Translation gives CASYQRLTGPYNSPLHF.

This clone was seen only a few times. This chain links TRBV12-3 or TRBV12-4 with TRBJ2-5; 9 bases agree with TRBD1. The length of the CDR3 is 13 residues. Trimming removed 4 bases from V and 4 bases from J; junction bases left unmatched: 1. The DNA for the CDR3 is TGTGCCAGCAGTTCGGGACAGGGAGAGACCCAGTACTTC. Amino acids: CASSSGQGETQYF.

This clone is large (0.1 to 1%) by share. This rearrangement joins TRBV6-1 to TRBJ1-2; 8 bases agree with TRBD1. The germline CDR1 and CDR2 sequences are MNHNS and SASEGT. The CDR3 extends over 16 amino acids. Losses at the gene ends were 7 bases for V and 4 bases for J; bases not matched to a gene: 14. CDR3 residues: CASKGTFTGGVYGYTF. As DNA, the CDR3 is TGTGCCAGCAAGGGCACCTTTACAGGGGGTGTCTATGGCTACACCTTC.

Many counts were recorded for this clone. The same CDR3 arises from other DNA sequences in this sample as well. As DNA, the CDR3 is TGTGCCAGCAGCCCCCGCGCAGTTTTGGAAAAACTGTTTTTT. Translated: CASSPRAVLEKLFF. The chain joins TRBV7-9 to TRBJ1-4; no firm D call. The CDR3 runs 14 residues. Germline V gene lookup returns CDR1 SEHNR and CDR2 FQNEAQ (reference sequence). V gave up 5 bases and J gave up 8 bases, with 15 bases separating them.

This clone was counted ten times or more. The CDR3 DNA reads TGTGCCAGCAGCCCCGGGGACCGCACAGATACGCAGTATTTT. It specifies CASSPGDRTDTQYF. V usage is TRBV3-1 and J usage is TRBJ2-3; D is possibly TRBD1 or TRBD2 (5 bases each). Deletions cut 4 bases from V and 1 base from J, with 9 bases between. The CDR3 sequence is 14 residues long. Per germline, CDR1 LGHDT and CDR2 YNNKEL (reference sequence).

This chain links TRBV11-2 with TRBJ1-1; D remains unclear. Trimming removed 3 bases from V and 4 bases from J, with 18 bases in between. The CDR3 has 16 residues. Per germline, CDR1 SGHAT and CDR2 FQNNGV. The CDR3 protein is CASSFHGSGLSTEAFF. CDR3 coding DNA: TGTGCCAGCAGCTTTCACGGTTCTGGGTTGAGCACTGAAGCTTTCTTT. Full variable domain (remainder filled in from reference TRBV11-2 and TRBJ1-1): EAGVAQSPRYKIIEKRQSVAFWCNPISGHATLYWYQQILGQGPKLLIQFQNNGVVDDSQLPKDRFSAERLKGVDSTLKIQPAKLEDSAVYLCASSFHGSGLSTEAFFGQGTRLTVV.

Many counts were recorded for this clone. The chain employs TRBV11-1 and TRBJ1-1; no firm D call. V lost 2 bases to trimming and J lost 12 bases, with 10 bases between them. Looked up from germline, CDR1 is SGHAT and CDR2 is FQDESV (reference sequence). The CDR3 runs 11 residues. The DNA for the CDR3 is TGTGCCAGCAGCTTAAGCCGAGTTACTTTCTTT. As protein: CASSLSRVTFF.

The rearrangement links TRBV6-2 or TRBV6-3 to TRBJ1-1, with 8 nucleotides matching TRBD1. The CDR3 loop spans 14 amino acids. Unmatched junction bases numbered 0, after V lost 2 bases and J lost 1 base. Germline V gene sequence: CDR1 MNHEY, CDR2 SVGEGT. For the CDR3, the DNA is TGTGCCAGCAGTTACCAGGGGGCGAACACTGAAGCTTTCTTT. Translated, it gives CASSYQGANTEAFF.

This clone was seen many times. The chain carries TRBV9 and TRBJ2-1; D not resolved. V was clipped by 7 bases and J by 0 bases, with 8 bases between them. CDR1 SGDLS and CDR2 YYNGEE come from the germline V gene. CDR3 length: 13 residues. CDR3 nucleotides: TGTGCCAGCGGGGAAAGCTCCTACAATGAGCAGTTCTTC. Translation: CASGESSYNEQFF.

In this sample, this clone turned up many times. V gene TRBV5-1 combines with J gene TRBJ2-1; TRBD1 matches at 12 bases. CDR1 and CDR2 (germline): SGHRS, YFSETQ. The CDR3 spans 15 residues. The trim removed 1 base at V and 9 bases at J, leaving 5 bases unmatched. In DNA form, the CDR3 reads TGCGCCAGCAGCTTGAGGGACAGGGGGCATATTGAGCAGTTCTTC. Translated: CASSLRDRGHIEQFF.

As regards this clone: The sample has other DNA sequences that encode this CDR3 too. The chain carries TRBV11-2 and TRBJ2-2; D is possibly TRBD1 (6 bases). The CDR3 totals 19 residues. The V end was cut by 1 base, the J end by 4 bases, with 22 bases between. Germline lookup yields CDR1 SGHAT and CDR2 FQNNGV. CDR3 in amino acids: CASSLGIGRTALFTGELFF. As DNA, the CDR3 is TGTGCCAGCAGCTTAGGGATCGGTCGGACAGCCCTCTTCACCGGGGAGCTGTTTTTT.

Worth noting for this clone: Mismatch with germline at one junction end may stem from a read error. The rearrangement links TRBV5-3 to TRBJ1-1; D is perhaps TRBD1 (6 bases). TRBV5-3 is assigned to the ORF class and has an uncertain function. The CDR3 contains 12 residues. The CDR3: CASSFYREQAFF. CDR3 DNA sequence: TGTGCCAGCAGCTTCTACAGGGAACAAGCTTTCTTT.

This chain joins TRBV5-1 and TRBJ1-2; D call uncertain. CDR3 size: 14 residues. Germline lookup yields CDR1 SGHRS and CDR2 YFSETQ. Trimming pared 0 bases from V and 8 bases from J, leaving 14 bases between. CDR3 coding DNA: TGCGCCAGCAGCTTGGGGGTGGGGAATCACGGCTACACCTTC. Translation gives CASSLGVGNHGYTF. The full variable domain, its missing parts supplied by reference TRBV5-1 and TRBJ1-2, is KAGVTQTPRYLIKTRGQQVTLSCSPISGHRSVSWYQQTPGQGLQFLFEYFSETQRNKGNFPGRFSGRQFSNSRSEMNVSTLELGDSALYLCASSLGVGNHGYTFGSGTRLTVV.

This clone is medium-sized (0.01 to 0.1%). The chain links TRBV12-3 or TRBV12-4 to TRBJ1-1, with D perhaps TRBD1 (5 bases). The CDR3 length is 12 residues. Trimming pared 6 bases from V and 5 bases from J, leaving 10 bases between. This chain's CDR3 is CASSSGGTEAFF. Written as DNA, the CDR3 is TGTGCCAGCAGCTCTGGGGGAACTGAAGCTTTCTTT.

The chain employs TRBV24-1 and TRBJ2-2; the match to TRBD2 covers 9 bases. Germline-derived CDR1 and CDR2 are KGHDR and SFDVKD. With V trimmed by 7 bases and J by 1 base, 9 bases remained unmatched. The CDR3 sequence is 17 residues long. The CDR3: CATSLPAGGLNTGELFF. CDR3 DNA: TGTGCCACCAGCCTCCCTGCGGGAGGGCTGAACACCGGGGAGCTGTTTTTT.